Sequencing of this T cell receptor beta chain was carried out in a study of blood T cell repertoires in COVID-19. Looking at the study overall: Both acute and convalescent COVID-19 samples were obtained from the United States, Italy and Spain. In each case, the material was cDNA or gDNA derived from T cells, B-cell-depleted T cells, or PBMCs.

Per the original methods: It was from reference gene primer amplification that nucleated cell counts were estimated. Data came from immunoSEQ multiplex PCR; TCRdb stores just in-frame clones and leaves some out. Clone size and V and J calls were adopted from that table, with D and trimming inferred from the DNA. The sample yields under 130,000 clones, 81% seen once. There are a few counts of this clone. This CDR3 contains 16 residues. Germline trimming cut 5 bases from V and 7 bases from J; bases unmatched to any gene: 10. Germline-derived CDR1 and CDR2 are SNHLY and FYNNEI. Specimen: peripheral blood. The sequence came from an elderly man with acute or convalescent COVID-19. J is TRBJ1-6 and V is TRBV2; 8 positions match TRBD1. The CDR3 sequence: CASSILGNRGNSPLHF. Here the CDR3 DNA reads TGTGCCAGCAGTATCCTAGGGAACAGGGGGAATTCACCCCTCCACTTT.